This passage covers 15 T cell receptor beta chains from one sample sequenced in a study of PD-L1 blockade in urothelial cancer. TCRdb's copy holds only in-frame clones and misses some; the assay was immunoSEQ multiplex PCR. Counted here are about 41,000 clones, around 83% occurring once; the ten biggest clones make up roughly 2.7%. Noted time point: peripheral blood 6 weeks after treatment start. The specimen was PBMCs, collected around atezolizumab (anti-PD-L1) treatment. The receptors were gathered from a man between 65 and 80 years old with urothelial cancer.

V gene TRBV20-1 combines with J gene TRBJ1-2; no reliable D call. Germline assignment: CDR1 DFQATT and CDR2 SNEGSKA (reference sequence). The CDR3 has 11 residues. The V end lost 1 base, the J end lost 12 bases, and 12 bases lay between the germline ends. The CDR3 spells CSARVNRENTF. CDR3 DNA: TGCAGTGCTAGAGTTAATAGGGAGAACACCTTC.

This chain links TRBV27 with TRBJ2-3; TRBD1 matches at 9 bases. V lost 5 bases, J lost 4 bases, and 7 bases stayed unmatched. The CDR3 sequence is 15 residues long. CDR1 is MNHEY and CDR2 is SMNVEV in the germline V gene (reference sequence). The CDR3 here is CASSPGQGWADTQYF. The CDR3 region has the DNA TGTGCCAGCAGTCCTGGACAGGGGTGGGCAGATACGCAGTATTTT.

The chain carries TRBV6-6 and TRBJ2-7; 11 positions match TRBD2. Germline CDR1 and CDR2: MNHNY and SVGAGI (reference sequence). The CDR3 covers 15 residues. Trimming took 4 bases from V and 3 from J; bases not matched to a gene: 5. The CDR3 DNA reads TGTGCCAGCAGTTCGGGACTAGCGGCCGACTACGAGCAGTACTTC. Its protein product is CASSSGLAADYEQYF.

This chain connects TRBV7-2 to TRBJ2-2, with unresolved D. CDR3 length: 13 amino acids. Germline CDR1 and CDR2: SGHTA and FQGNSA. Between the trimmed V and J ends, which lost 5 bases and 1 base, there was a span of 5 bases. The CDR3 sequence: CASSQKNTGELFF. The CDR3 region has the DNA TGTGCCAGCAGCCAGAAGAACACCGGGGAGCTGTTTTTT.

The V gene is TRBV5-1, the J gene TRBJ2-2, with D tentatively TRBD1 (6 bases). Germline CDR1 and CDR2: SGHRS and YFSETQ. V lost 3 bases, J lost 5 bases, and 17 bases lay in between. The CDR3 spans 16 residues. CDR3 in DNA: TGCGCCAGCAGCTACAAACAGGGTGGCTTGACCGGGGAGCTGTTTTTT. It specifies CASSYKQGGLTGELFF.

The chain recombines TRBV27 with TRBJ2-1; 9 bases map to TRBD2. CDR1 MNHEY and CDR2 SMNVEV come from the germline V gene (reference sequence). V lost 0 bases to trimming and J lost 1 base; unmatched junction nucleotides: 10. The CDR3 is made up of 19 amino acids. CDR3 sequence (DNA): TGTGCCAGCAGTTTATCGGGACTAGCTTGGGTAGAATCCTACAATGAGCAGTTCTTC. Translation: CASSLSGLAWVESYNEQFF.

The V and J genes are TRBV10-2 and TRBJ1-1; no clear D gene. Trimming took 6 bases from V and 1 from J, leaving 9 bases between them. This CDR3 region has 13 residues. From germline, CDR1 is WSHSY and CDR2 SAAADI. CDR3 amino acids: CASSLVANTEAFF. The CDR3 DNA sequence: TGCGCCAGCAGCCTGGTGGCGAACACTGAAGCTTTCTTT.

This clone was counted a few times. The V and J genes are TRBV7-8 and TRBJ2-7, with 9 bases identical to TRBD2. The CDR3 has 15 amino acids. J gave up 5 bases and V 0 bases, and 5 bases lay outside the gene matches. CDR1 and CDR2 (germline): SGHVS, FQNEAQ. The CDR3 bases are TGTGCCAGCAGCTTAGCGGGGACTAGCAATAACGAGCAGTACTTC. This encodes CASSLAGTSNNEQYF.

The CDR3 loop is CASSLVSSGPRGTQYF. As DNA, the CDR3 is TGCGCCAGCAGCTTGGTTTCTAGCGGTCCTCGAGGTACGCAGTATTTT. The chain is built from TRBV5-1 and TRBJ2-3; 7 nucleotides agree with TRBD2. CDR3 length: 16 residues. Germline assignment: CDR1 SGHRS and CDR2 YFSETQ. V shed 0 bases and J 8 bases; nucleotides not matched to a gene: 12. Complete variable domain (other parts from reference TRBV5-1 and TRBJ2-3): KAGVTQTPRYLIKTRGQQVTLSCSPISGHRSVSWYQQTPGQGLQFLFEYFSETQRNKGNFPGRFSGRQFSNSRSEMNVSTLELGDSALYLCASSLVSSGPRGTQYFGPGTRLTVL.

The gene calls are TRBV21-1 and TRBJ2-3; the table's D call, TRBD1, has no DNA check behind it. TRBV21-1 is shown as a pseudogene. The CDR3 runs to 19 residues. CDR3 sequence (DNA): TGTGCCAGCAAACGACTAAAGAAGGACAGGGACCTATACACAGATACGCAGTATTTT. Its protein product is CASKRLKKDRDLYTDTQYF.

Comment on this clone: This sample includes further DNA sequences coding for the same CDR3. The genes are TRBV5-1 and TRBJ2-1; 10 bases map to TRBD1. With V trimmed by 4 bases and J by 8 bases, 9 bases remained unmatched. CDR3 size: 15 residues. CDR1 SGHRS and CDR2 YFSETQ come from the germline V gene. CDR3 DNA: TGCGCCAGCAGCCTGGGACAGGGGTGGATAGATGAGCAGTTCTTC. Amino acid sequence: CASSLGQGWIDEQFF.

The CDR3 spells CAIRGTSGTYEQYF. CDR3 DNA sequence: TGTGCCATCAGGGGGACTAGCGGAACCTACGAGCAGTACTTC. The chain joins TRBV10-3 to TRBJ2-7; 11 bases line up with TRBD2. Germline values: CDR1 ENHRY, CDR2 SYGVKD. Trimming removed 6 bases from V and 2 bases from J; junction bases left unmatched: 3. The CDR3 has 14 amino acids.

The chain uses TRBV5-4 and TRBJ2-2, with a tentative D call TRBD1 (6 bases). This CDR3 region has 15 residues. Trimming pared 4 bases from V and 2 bases from J, leaving 12 bases between. CDR1 and CDR2 from the germline V gene are SGHNT and YYREEE (reference sequence). The CDR3 DNA sequence: TGTGCCAGCAGCAATCCGGGACAAAACACCGGGGAGCTGTTTTTT. Protein sequence: CASSNPGQNTGELFF.

CDR3 in DNA: TGTGCCAGCTCACCTCGACAGGGAGTCTCTGGGGCCAACGTCCTGACTTTC. Amino acids: CASSPRQGVSGANVLTF. The V call is TRBV18, the J call TRBJ2-6, with 7 bases aligning to TRBD1. CDR3 length: 17 amino acids. The germline V gene has CDR1 KGHSH and CDR2 LQKENI. The trim removed 3 bases at V and 0 bases at J, leaving 5 bases unmatched. Full variable domain (rest looked up from reference TRBV18 and TRBJ2-6): NAGVMQNPRHLVRRRGQEARLRCSPMKGHSHVYWYRQLPEEGLKFMVYLQKENIIDESGMPKERFSAEFPKEGPSILRIQQVVRGDSAAYFCASSPRQGVSGANVLTFGAGSRLTVL.

This sequence joins TRBV27 and TRBJ2-7; TRBD1 matches 8 bases. Germline CDR1 MNHEY, CDR2 SMNVEV (reference sequence). This CDR3 is 14 amino acids long. With 4 bases clipped from V and 9 bases from J, the junction kept 11 bases outside the gene matches. In nucleotides, the CDR3 is TGTGCCAGCAGTTCCCGGGACAGGCCTACGGGGCAGTACTTC. Encoded protein: CASSSRDRPTGQYF.